The 23 T cell receptor beta chains below all came from one sample that was sequenced in a study of blood T cell repertoires in COVID-19. Generated by immunoSEQ multiplex PCR, the TCRdb table keeps only in-frame clones and is missing some. In the table there are 200,000 to 250,000 clones, approximately 90% of which are singletons. The material sequenced was peripheral blood. The receptors stem from a woman aged 50 to 60 with COVID-19, enrolled during active disease.

The CDR3 reads CASSQGQGSDEQYV. In DNA, the CDR3 is TGTGCCAGTAGCCAAGGACAGGGATCTGACGAGCAGTACGTC. The chain links TRBV19 to TRBJ2-7, with 8 bases aligning to TRBD1. The CDR3 is made up of 14 amino acids. Germline-derived CDR1 and CDR2 are LNHDA and SQIVND (reference sequence). The trim removed 6 bases at V and 5 bases at J, leaving 9 bases unmatched.

The J gene is TRBJ1-5, the V gene TRBV7-9; D is unclear. Trimming took off 4 bases at V and 4 bases at J, with 14 bases between the two ends. The germline V gene has CDR1 SEHNR and CDR2 FQNEAQ (reference sequence). This CDR3 comprises 15 residues. CDR3 nucleotide sequence: TGTGCCAGCAGCTCCGCGGGGAAGATTAATCAGCCCCAGCATTTT. Translation gives CASSSAGKINQPQHF.

This chain uses TRBV7-2 with TRBJ1-1; no firm D call. CDR1 and CDR2 from the germline V gene are SGHTA and FQGNSA. This CDR3 is 14 amino acids long. The V end lost 2 bases, the J end lost 0 bases, and 7 bases lay between the germline ends. The CDR3: CASSLQAVNTEAFF. The CDR3, as DNA: TGTGCCAGCAGCTTACAGGCCGTGAACACTGAAGCTTTCTTT.

This chain links TRBV5-1 with TRBJ1-2, with 10 bases that match TRBD1. Germline V gene lookup returns CDR1 SGHRS and CDR2 YFSETQ. CDR3 size: 16 residues. V lost 3 bases to trimming and J lost 6 bases; unmatched junction nucleotides: 11. The CDR3 sequence: CASSYLTGTGADGYTF. The CDR3 bases are TGCGCCAGCAGCTATCTCACGGGGACAGGGGCCGATGGCTACACCTTC.

In this sample, this clone turned up once. The chain links TRBV3-1 (or the pseudogene TRBV3-2) to TRBJ2-3, with TRBD2 as a possible D gene (5 bases). V was cut by 3 bases and J by 3 bases, with 16 bases left in between. Germline V CDR1 and CDR2: LGHDT, YNNKEL (reference sequence). The CDR3 spans 16 residues. CDR3 sequence reads: CASSHKGLPVTDTQYF. The CDR3 bases are TGTGCCAGCAGCCATAAAGGACTCCCCGTAACAGATACGCAGTATTTT.

This chain joins TRBV27 and TRBJ1-2; D unresolved. CDR3 length: 14 residues. V shed 0 bases and J shed 5 bases, with 10 bases lying between them. Germline assignment: CDR1 MNHEY and CDR2 SMNVEV (reference sequence). The CDR3 DNA sequence: TGTGCCAGCAGTTTATCCTGGAGGAAATATGGCTACACCTTC. Its protein is CASSLSWRKYGYTF.

The V and J genes are TRBV28 and TRBJ2-2; possibly TRBD2 for D (7 bases). This CDR3 is 15 amino acids long. Trimming stripped 7 bases from V and 2 bases from J, with 14 bases between. From germline, CDR1 is MDHEN and CDR2 SYDVKM. The CDR3 region is CASTLGGANTGELFF. In DNA form, the CDR3 reads TGTGCCAGCACTCTGGGGGGGGCTAACACCGGGGAGCTGTTTTTT. The full variable domain, completed using reference TRBV28 and TRBJ2-2, is DVKVTQSSRYLVKRTGEKVFLECVQDMDHENMFWYRQDPGLGLRLIYFSYDVKMKEKGDIPEGYSVSREKKERFSLILESASTNQTSMYLCASTLGGANTGELFFGEGSRLTVL.

J is TRBJ1-2 and V is TRBV10-3, with 11 nucleotides matching TRBD1. The CDR3 runs to 13 residues. CDR1 and CDR2 (germline): ENHRY, SYGVKD. After removal of 6 bases from V and 8 bases from J, the junction contained 5 bases not matched to a gene. DNA for the CDR3: TGTGCCATCAGCGGACAGGGGGCGCGCGGCTACACCTTC. It is translated as CAISGQGARGYTF.

V and J are TRBV4-1 and TRBJ1-5, with 9 bases fitting TRBD1. The V gene end was trimmed by 0 bases and the J gene end by 5 bases; junction bases not matched to a gene: 8. Per germline, CDR1 MGHRA and CDR2 YSYEKL. This CDR3 spans 17 amino acids. CDR3 sequence (DNA): TGCGCCAGCAGCCAAGAAGTTAGACAGGGGGTAGATCAGCCCCAGCATTTT. It translates to CASSQEVRQGVDQPQHF.

The V and J genes are TRBV19 and TRBJ2-2; D may be TRBD1 (6 bases). The V and J ends lost 7 bases and 4 bases respectively, with 16 bases between them. The CDR3 is 15 residues long. The germline V gene encodes CDR1 LNHDA and CDR2 SQIVND (reference sequence). As DNA, the CDR3 is TGTGCCAGTACCGGGGACACGCAAGTCACCGGGGAGCTGTTTTTT. This encodes CASTGDTQVTGELFF. The variable domain in full, with the rest retrieved from reference TRBV19 and TRBJ2-2, is DGGITQSPKYLFRKEGQNVTLSCEQNLNHDAMYWYRQDPGQGLRLIYYSQIVNDFQKGDIAEGYSVSREKKESFPLTVTSAQKNPTAFYLCASTGDTQVTGELFFGEGSRLTVL.

The rearrangement joins TRBV7-2 to TRBJ1-5; no reliable D call. The CDR3 has 12 residues. Trimming shortened V by 2 bases and J by 6 bases, and 5 bases separated the two germline ends. Per the germline V gene, CDR1 is SGHTA and CDR2 is FQGNSA. The CDR3 DNA sequence: TGTGCCAGCAGCTTATACAGTCAGCCCCAGCATTTT. Protein sequence: CASSLYSQPQHF.

The chain employs TRBV19 and TRBJ2-7, with TRBD1 as a possible D gene (5 bases). The V and J ends lost 6 bases and 3 bases respectively, with 27 bases between them. The germline CDR1 and CDR2 sequences are LNHDA and SQIVND (reference sequence). CDR3 length: 18 amino acids. CDR3 coding DNA: TGTGCCAGTAGCCTAAGATTGGTGACAGACTTGAGGAGCTACGAGCAGTACGTC. Translated: CASSLRLVTDLRSYEQYV.

The CDR3 spells CASSSVAGGPREQFF. CDR3 sequence (DNA): TGTGCCAGCAGCTCCGTAGCGGGGGGGCCTAGGGAGCAGTTCTTC. This chain joins TRBV7-3 and TRBJ2-1; 11 bases are shared with TRBD2. From germline, CDR1 is SGHTA and CDR2 FQGTGA. CDR3 length equals 15 residues. V lost 4 bases, J lost 10 bases, and 9 bases stayed unmatched.

The rearrangement uses TRBV10-3 and TRBJ2-5, with 7 bases lining up with TRBD1. V was clipped by 6 bases and J by 4 bases; unmatched bases: 8. Germline V gene lookup returns CDR1 ENHRY and CDR2 SYGVKD. This CDR3 has 14 amino acids. The CDR3 protein is CAIRPGTEGETQYF. CDR3 sequence (DNA): TGTGCCATCAGACCAGGGACAGAGGGAGAGACCCAGTACTTC.

In this sample, this clone turned up a few times. For the CDR3, the DNA is TGCGCCAGCAGCTTGGCATCAGGGGCGGGCTCCTCCTACAATGAGCAGTTCTTC. It specifies CASSLASGAGSSYNEQFF. The chain joins TRBV5-1 to TRBJ2-1; the D gene is possibly TRBD1 (6 bases). CDR1 is SGHRS, CDR2 YFSETQ, per germline. The ends were cut back, 0 bases at V and 0 bases at J, with 16 bases in the middle. The CDR3 contains 18 residues.

J is TRBJ1-2 and V is TRBV4-2; D possibly corresponds to TRBD1 (6 bases). Trimming removed 3 bases at V and 4 bases at J, with 15 bases between. The germline gives CDR1 LGHNA, CDR2 YNFKEQ. The CDR3 has 15 residues. The CDR3 reads CASSQTPDSFYGYTF. The DNA of the CDR3 is TGTGCCAGCAGCCAGACCCCGGACAGCTTCTATGGCTACACCTTC.

The V call is TRBV5-1, the J call TRBJ1-2, with D perhaps TRBD1 (6 bases). V was cut by 1 base and J by 1 base, with 8 bases left in between. CDR3 size: 14 residues. Germline CDR1 reads SGHRS; CDR2 reads YFSETQ. The CDR3 DNA reads TGCGCCAGCAGCTTGACAGGGTTTAACTATGGCTACACCTTC. Protein: CASSLTGFNYGYTF.

Only one count was recorded for this clone. The J gene is TRBJ1-1, the V gene TRBV30, with TRBD1 as a possible D gene (5 bases). V lost 8 bases and J 1 base, leaving 14 bases between the germline ends. Germline CDR1 reads GTSNPN; CDR2 reads SVGIG (reference sequence). The CDR3 is 13 amino acids. For the CDR3, the DNA is TGTGCCGCCGCCGTGGGGCCGAACACTGAAGCTTTCTTT. This codes for CAAAVGPNTEAFF. Full variable domain (missing parts from reference TRBV30 and TRBJ1-1): SQTIHQWPATLVQPVGSPLSLECTVEGTSNPNLYWYRQAAGRGLQLLFYSVGIGQISSEVPQNLSASRPQDRQFILSSKKLLLSDSGFYLCAAAVGPNTEAFFGQGTRLTVV.

This clone was observed many times. The chain carries TRBV6-2 or TRBV6-3 and TRBJ1-1, with TRBD1 identical over 10 bases. CDR1 MNHEY and CDR2 SVGEGT come from the germline V gene. The trim removed 4 bases at V and 1 base at J, leaving 9 bases unmatched. The CDR3 is made up of 17 amino acids. The CDR3: CASSWSTGGAGNTEAFF. The CDR3 DNA reads as TGTGCCAGCAGTTGGTCGACAGGGGGCGCGGGGAACACTGAAGCTTTCTTT.

This clone showed up just a few times. The rearrangement links TRBV7-2 to TRBJ2-2; D gene ambiguous. Germline CDR1 is SGHTA and CDR2 is FQGNSA. The CDR3 spans 15 residues. V was cut by 10 bases and J by 4 bases, with 19 bases left in between. The DNA of the CDR3 is TGTGCCACCCCCGGTCGGTGGTCCCCCACCGGGGAGCTGTTTTTT. Translated: CATPGRWSPTGELFF.

Only a few counts were recorded for this clone. The chain is built from TRBV5-5 and TRBJ1-2; D possibly corresponds to TRBD1 (6 bases). The V and J ends lost 0 bases and 0 bases respectively, with 12 bases between them. Germline lookup yields CDR1 SGHKS and CDR2 YYEKEE (reference sequence). This CDR3 contains 16 residues. CDR3 sequence reads: CASSLATGRANYGYTF. As DNA, the CDR3 is TGTGCCAGCAGCTTGGCCACAGGGAGAGCTAACTATGGCTACACCTTC.

In this sample, this clone turned up once. The CDR3 nucleotides read TGTGCCAGCAACACCCCGGGGGGCTCCTACAATGAGCAGTTCTTC. It specifies CASNTPGGSYNEQFF. The chain joins TRBV6-6 to TRBJ2-1, with TRBD2 matching 7 bases. V was clipped by 7 bases and J by 0 bases; unmatched bases: 6. The CDR3 runs 15 residues. Germline V CDR1 and CDR2: MNHNY, SVGAGI (reference sequence).

The chain recombines TRBV4-3 with TRBJ2-1; the match to TRBD1 covers 7 bases. The trim removed 0 bases at V and 4 bases at J, leaving 12 bases unmatched. The length of the CDR3 is 18 residues. The germline gives CDR1 LGHNA, CDR2 YSLEER. The CDR3 nucleotides are TGCGCCAGCAGCCAAGATATGGGGCAGGGGGTCTATTACAATGAGCAGTTCTTC. Protein sequence: CASSQDMGQGVYYNEQFF.